Listed below are T cell receptor beta chains from one sample, sequenced in a study of metastatic and nonmetastatic thyroid tumors. MiXCR was used by TCRdb to re-call the PCR reads. The sample lists some 14,000 clones, almost 30% occurring once. The sequencing sample was made of blood. These TCRs come from a female donor with papillary thyroid cancer or a benign thyroid nodule (not recorded which). Some clones in this sample may be carry-over from other donors' samples. Each CDR3 is given with its conserved first and last residue. A D gene is named only where the DNA matches it firmly. Only some rows state a clone size, as once, few, many or a class for expanded clones.

CDR3nt: TGTGCCAGCAGACTTACAGGGGGGTCTTACAATGAGCAGTTCTTC
CDR3aa: CASRLTGGSYNEQFF
v_gene: TRBV6-2/TRBV6-3
j_gene: TRBJ2-1
abundance: .
d_gene: TRBD1

CDR3nt: TGCGCCAGCAGCCACGGGGCGGATGGGGAAGCTTTCTTT
CDR3aa: CASSHGADGEAFF
v_gene: TRBV4-3
j_gene: TRBJ1-1
abundance: many
d_gene: .

CDR3nt: TGCAGTGCTAGAGCTGGGACAGGGGGCTCTCAGCCCCAGCATTTT
CDR3aa: CSARAGTGGSQPQHF
v_gene: TRBV20-1
j_gene: TRBJ1-5
abundance: medium-sized
d_gene: TRBD1

CDR3nt: TGTGCCAGCAGCTTAGATCACTTGGCCCGCCGGGACAGTGCCTATGAGCGGTACTTC
CDR3aa: CASSLDHLARRDSAYERYF
v_gene: TRBV11-2
j_gene: TRBJ2-7
abundance: .
d_gene: TRBD1

CDR3nt: TGTGCCAGCAGCTTACTAGCGGGAGGGGGAGAGACCCAGTACTTC
CDR3aa: CASSLLAGGGETQYF
v_gene: TRBV7-9
j_gene: TRBJ2-5
abundance: many
d_gene: TRBD2

CDR3nt: TGTGCCAGCTCACCCCTCGTCGGGAAGGGCACCTACGAGCAGTACTTC
CDR3aa: CASSPLVGKGTYEQYF
v_gene: TRBV18
j_gene: TRBJ2-7
abundance: .
d_gene: .

CDR3nt: TGTGCCATCAGTAGACAGGGAGCCTACGAGCAGTACTTC
CDR3aa: CAISRQGAYEQYF
v_gene: TRBV10-3
j_gene: TRBJ2-7
abundance: medium-sized
d_gene: TRBD1

CDR3nt: TGTGCCAGCCACTTGGACAGGGGGACAGATACGCAGTATTTT
CDR3aa: CASHLDRGTDTQYF
v_gene: TRBV2
j_gene: TRBJ2-3
abundance: medium-sized
d_gene: TRBD1

CDR3nt: TGCAGTGCTAAAGATAGGGGAGAATTGTATTACGAGCAGTACTTC
CDR3aa: CSAKDRGELYYEQYF
v_gene: TRBV20-1
j_gene: TRBJ2-7
abundance: .
d_gene: .

CDR3nt: TGCGCCAGCAGCTTGTCGGTGGGGACATCACCCCTCCACTTT
CDR3aa: CASSLSVGTSPLHF
v_gene: TRBV5-1
j_gene: TRBJ1-6
abundance: medium-sized
d_gene: .

CDR3nt: TGTGCCAGCATCCATCTTGACCACTATGGCTACACCTTC
CDR3aa: CASIHLDHYGYTF
v_gene: TRBV6-1
j_gene: TRBJ1-2
abundance: .
d_gene: .

CDR3nt: TGTGCCAGCAGCTTAGCGGGGGGGAGAAAGTTCTTC
CDR3aa: CASSLAGGRKFF
v_gene: TRBV7-2
j_gene: TRBJ2-1
abundance: medium-sized
d_gene: TRBD2

CDR3nt: TGCGCCAGCAGCTCCGGTTTGACAGGGTCTGGAAACACCATATATTTT
CDR3aa: CASSSGLTGSGNTIYF
v_gene: TRBV5-1
j_gene: TRBJ1-3
abundance: many
d_gene: TRBD1

CDR3nt: TGTGCCAGCAGCGTAGACAGGGGCACTGAAGCTTTCTTT
CDR3aa: CASSVDRGTEAFF
v_gene: TRBV6-1
j_gene: TRBJ1-1
abundance: medium-sized
d_gene: TRBD1

CDR3nt: TGTGCCAGCAGTGGACCTATAAAGGGCTTGAACACTGAAGCTTTCTTT
CDR3aa: CASSGPIKGLNTEAFF
v_gene: TRBV6-1
j_gene: TRBJ1-1
abundance: few
d_gene: .

CDR3nt: TGCAGTCCCTATCGACTAGCGGGAGGGAGAGTTCACTACGAGCAGTACTTC
CDR3aa: CSPYRLAGGRVHYEQYF
v_gene: TRBV20-1
j_gene: TRBJ2-7
abundance: .
d_gene: TRBD2

CDR3nt: TGCGCCAGCAGCACAGGGACAGTATTACGACCTGAAGCTTTCTTT
CDR3aa: CASSTGTVLRPEAFF
v_gene: TRBV5-1
j_gene: TRBJ1-1
abundance: .
d_gene: TRBD1

CDR3nt: TGTGCCACCAGCAAAGATGGGCTAGGGGCGTTCGGCGAGCAGTACTTC
CDR3aa: CATSKDGLGAFGEQYF
v_gene: TRBV15
j_gene: TRBJ2-7
abundance: few
d_gene: .

CDR3nt: TGTGCCACGACCAGTAATGAGCAGTTCTTC
CDR3aa: CATTSNEQFF
v_gene: TRBV28
j_gene: TRBJ2-1
abundance: few
d_gene: .

CDR3nt: TGTGCCAGCAGCCCTTCATACGGCCTCACCTACGAGCAGTACTTC
CDR3aa: CASSPSYGLTYEQYF
v_gene: TRBV7-2
j_gene: TRBJ2-7
abundance: medium-sized
d_gene: .

CDR3nt: TGTGCCAGCAGTTACACGTCAGGGCTCAACTATGGCTACACCTTC
CDR3aa: CASSYTSGLNYGYTF
v_gene: TRBV6-5
j_gene: TRBJ1-2
abundance: medium-sized
d_gene: .

CDR3nt: TGTGCCAGCAGCTCAGGAGGTGGAAACACCATATATTTT
CDR3aa: CASSSGGGNTIYF
v_gene: TRBV5-4
j_gene: TRBJ1-3
abundance: medium-sized
d_gene: .

CDR3nt: TGTGCCACCAGTGCTTTTGGAACTAGCGGGAGCTCTTCGAATGAGCAGTTCTTC
CDR3aa: CATSAFGTSGSSSNEQFF
v_gene: TRBV24-1
j_gene: TRBJ2-1
abundance: .
d_gene: TRBD2

CDR3nt: TGCGCCAGCAGTGGGGTAGCGGGAGGAAGCACCGGGGAGCTGTTTTTT
CDR3aa: CASSGVAGGSTGELFF
v_gene: TRBV10-1
j_gene: TRBJ2-2
abundance: .
d_gene: TRBD2

CDR3nt: TGTGCCAGCAGTGAAGTAGCGGGAGTGCCCGAGCAGTACTTC
CDR3aa: CASSEVAGVPEQYF
v_gene: TRBV6-1
j_gene: TRBJ2-7
abundance: many
d_gene: TRBD2

CDR3nt: TGTGCCAGCAGTTTCCGGACGTACAATGAGCAGTTCTTC
CDR3aa: CASSFRTYNEQFF
v_gene: TRBV27
j_gene: TRBJ2-1
abundance: medium-sized
d_gene: .

CDR3nt: TGTGCCAGCAGTGAACCAGCCCGCCAGTACTTC
CDR3aa: CASSEPARQYF
v_gene: TRBV6-1
j_gene: TRBJ2-7
abundance: few
d_gene: .

CDR3nt: TGTGCCAGCAGTTTAGGACAGACGGGCTATGGCTACACCTTC
CDR3aa: CASSLGQTGYGYTF
v_gene: TRBV12-3/TRBV12-4
j_gene: TRBJ1-2
abundance: few
d_gene: .

CDR3nt: TGTGCCAGCAGCTGGGGGGGTAAGGGGACAGTCCAAGAGACCCAGTACTTC
CDR3aa: CASSWGGKGTVQETQYF
v_gene: TRBV5-4
j_gene: TRBJ2-5
abundance: many
d_gene: .

CDR3nt: TGTGCCAGCAGCTTAGGGGACAGGGGCTATAATTCACCCCTCCACTTT
CDR3aa: CASSLGDRGYNSPLHF
v_gene: TRBV7-9
j_gene: TRBJ1-6
abundance: medium-sized
d_gene: TRBD1

CDR3nt: TGCGCCAGCAGTGAGTCAAGATTTCCGAACTATGGCTACACCTTC
CDR3aa: CASSESRFPNYGYTF
v_gene: TRBV10-1
j_gene: TRBJ1-2
abundance: .
d_gene: .

CDR3nt: TGTGCCAGCAGTTTAGATGTCAGGGGGCGGGATACGCAGTATTTT
CDR3aa: CASSLDVRGRDTQYF
v_gene: TRBV28
j_gene: TRBJ2-3
abundance: few
d_gene: TRBD1

CDR3nt: TGTGCCAGCAGTGAAGCTTGGCAGGGGGCATTCGGGGACGAGCAGTACTTC
CDR3aa: CASSEAWQGAFGDEQYF
v_gene: TRBV6-1
j_gene: TRBJ2-7
abundance: few
d_gene: TRBD1

CDR3nt: TGCAGTGCTAGACTCTCGACATCAACTAATGAAAAACTGTTTTTT
CDR3aa: CSARLSTSTNEKLFF
v_gene: TRBV20-1
j_gene: TRBJ1-4
abundance: medium-sized
d_gene: .

CDR3nt: TGTGCCAGCAAGCCTGACGGAGGGTACGAGCAGTACTTC
CDR3aa: CASKPDGGYEQYF
v_gene: TRBV12-3/TRBV12-4
j_gene: TRBJ2-7
abundance: medium-sized
d_gene: .

CDR3nt: TGTGCCTGGAGTGTACTTGGGCTGAGCACAGATACGCAGTATTTT
CDR3aa: CAWSVLGLSTDTQYF
v_gene: TRBV30
j_gene: TRBJ2-3
abundance: many
d_gene: .

CDR3nt: TGTGCCAGCAGCCAAGAGAGGAGGTATAGAACAGATACGCAGTATTTT
CDR3aa: CASSQERRYRTDTQYF
v_gene: TRBV3-1
j_gene: TRBJ2-3
abundance: many
d_gene: .

CDR3nt: TGTGCCACCAGTGATCCCCGGACTAGCGGTTCCACAGATACGCAGTATTTT
CDR3aa: CATSDPRTSGSTDTQYF
v_gene: TRBV24-1
j_gene: TRBJ2-3
abundance: medium-sized
d_gene: TRBD2

CDR3nt: TGTGCCAGCAGTGAATTGGGCGGACAGGGAATGGGAGGGAACACTGAAGCTTTCTTT
CDR3aa: CASSELGGQGMGGNTEAFF
v_gene: TRBV25-1
j_gene: TRBJ1-1
abundance: many
d_gene: TRBD1

CDR3nt: TGTGCCAGTAGTCCCCGGACGGTTAATCAGCCCCAGCATTTT
CDR3aa: CASSPRTVNQPQHF
v_gene: TRBV19
j_gene: TRBJ1-5
abundance: medium-sized
d_gene: .

CDR3nt: TGCAGTGCTAGAGAATATCCCGAGGCTAACTATGGCTACACCTTC
CDR3aa: CSAREYPEANYGYTF
v_gene: TRBV20-1
j_gene: TRBJ1-2
abundance: medium-sized
d_gene: .

CDR3nt: TGTGCCACCCTGAGAGGGGGTTTTGACGCTGAAGCTTGCTTT
CDR3aa: CATLRGGFDAEACF
v_gene: TRBV2
j_gene: TRBJ1-1
abundance: .
d_gene: .

CDR3nt: TGCGCCAGCAGCCAAGAGGTCAGGGAAGGGGAGCTGTTTTTT
CDR3aa: CASSQEVREGELFF
v_gene: TRBV4-3
j_gene: TRBJ2-2
abundance: many
d_gene: .

CDR3nt: TGTGCCAGCAGTTGGACACGGGCGGATTCCTACGAGCAGTACTTC
CDR3aa: CASSWTRADSYEQYF
v_gene: TRBV6-1
j_gene: TRBJ2-7
abundance: medium-sized
d_gene: .

CDR3nt: TGTGCCAGTAGTACGACAGGGGAGTATGGCTACACCTTC
CDR3aa: CASSTTGEYGYTF
v_gene: TRBV19
j_gene: TRBJ1-2
abundance: .
d_gene: TRBD1

CDR3nt: TGTGCCAGCAGCTTAGATCTGTCTTCCTACAATGAGCAGTTCTTC
CDR3aa: CASSLDLSSYNEQFF
v_gene: TRBV11-2
j_gene: TRBJ2-1
abundance: medium-sized
d_gene: .

CDR3nt: TGTGCCAGCAGTGTGACTAGCGGGGGAGACACCGGGGAGCTGTTTTTT
CDR3aa: CASSVTSGGDTGELFF
v_gene: TRBV27
j_gene: TRBJ2-2
abundance: many
d_gene: TRBD2

CDR3nt: TGTGCCAGCAGCGCACATGGGAATCCCGGGGCCGGGGAGCTGTTTTTT
CDR3aa: CASSAHGNPGAGELFF
v_gene: TRBV7-3
j_gene: TRBJ2-2
abundance: .
d_gene: .

CDR3nt: TGTGCCAGCAGCCCCGGGACAGAGCAGTTCTTC
CDR3aa: CASSPGTEQFF
v_gene: TRBV7-6
j_gene: TRBJ2-1
abundance: .
d_gene: .

CDR3nt: TGTGCCAGCTCTAAGCGGGAGACTAACGGGGAGCTGTTTTTT
CDR3aa: CASSKRETNGELFF
v_gene: TRBV18
j_gene: TRBJ2-2
abundance: .
d_gene: TRBD2